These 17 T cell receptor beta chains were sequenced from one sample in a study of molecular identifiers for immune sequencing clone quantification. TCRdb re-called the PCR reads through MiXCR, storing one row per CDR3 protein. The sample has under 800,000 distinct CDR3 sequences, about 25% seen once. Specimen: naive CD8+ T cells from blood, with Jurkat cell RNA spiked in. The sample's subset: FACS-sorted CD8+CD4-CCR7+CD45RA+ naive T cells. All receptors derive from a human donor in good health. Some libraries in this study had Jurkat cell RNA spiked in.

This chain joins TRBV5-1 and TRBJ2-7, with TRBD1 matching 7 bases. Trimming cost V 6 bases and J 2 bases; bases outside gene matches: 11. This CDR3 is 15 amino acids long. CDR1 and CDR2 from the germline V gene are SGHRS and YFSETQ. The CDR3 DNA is TGCGCCAGCACCTGGGGGACAGCTATACCCTACGAGCAGTACTTC. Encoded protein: CASTWGTAIPYEQYF.

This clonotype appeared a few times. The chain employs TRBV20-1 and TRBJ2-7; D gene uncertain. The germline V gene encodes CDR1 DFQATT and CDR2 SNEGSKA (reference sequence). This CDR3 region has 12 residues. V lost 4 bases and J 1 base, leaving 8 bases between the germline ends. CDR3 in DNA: TGCAGTGCTACGGACGGATCCTACGAGCAGTACTTC. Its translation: CSATDGSYEQYF.

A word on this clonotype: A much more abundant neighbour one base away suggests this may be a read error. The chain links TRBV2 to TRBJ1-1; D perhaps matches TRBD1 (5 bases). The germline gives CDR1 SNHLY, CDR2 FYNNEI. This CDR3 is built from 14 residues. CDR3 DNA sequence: TGTGTCAGCAGGTTAGAGACAGAGAACACTGAAGCTTTCTTT. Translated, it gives CVSRLETENTEAFF.

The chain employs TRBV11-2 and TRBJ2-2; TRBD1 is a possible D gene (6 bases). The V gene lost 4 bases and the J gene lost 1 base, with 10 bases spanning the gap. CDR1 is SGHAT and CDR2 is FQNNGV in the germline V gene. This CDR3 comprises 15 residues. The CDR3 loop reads CASSSWTVNTGELFF. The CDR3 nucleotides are TGTGCCAGCAGCTCATGGACAGTGAACACCGGGGAGCTGTTTTTT.

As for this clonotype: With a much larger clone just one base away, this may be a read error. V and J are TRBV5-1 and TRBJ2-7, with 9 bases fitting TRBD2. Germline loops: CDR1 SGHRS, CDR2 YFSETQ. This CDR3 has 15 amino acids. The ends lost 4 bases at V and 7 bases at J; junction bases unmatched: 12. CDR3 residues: CASSKAGTSPWEQYF. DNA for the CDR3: TGCGCCAGCAGCAAAGCCGGGACTAGCCCATGGGAGCAGTACTTC. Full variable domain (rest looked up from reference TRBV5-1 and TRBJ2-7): KAGVTQTPRYLIKTRGQQVTLSCSPISGHRSVSWYQQTPGQGLQFLFEYFSETQRNKGNFPGRFSGRQFSNSRSEMNVSTLELGDSALYLCASSKAGTSPWEQYFGPGTRLTVT.

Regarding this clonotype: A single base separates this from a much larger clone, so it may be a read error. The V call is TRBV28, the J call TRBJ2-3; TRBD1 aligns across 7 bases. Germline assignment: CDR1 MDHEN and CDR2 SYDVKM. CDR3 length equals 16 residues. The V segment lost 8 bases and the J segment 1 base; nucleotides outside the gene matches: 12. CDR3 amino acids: CASGTPRDSRTDTQYF. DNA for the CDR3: TGTGCCAGCGGGACCCCCCGGGACAGCCGCACAGATACGCAGTATTTT.

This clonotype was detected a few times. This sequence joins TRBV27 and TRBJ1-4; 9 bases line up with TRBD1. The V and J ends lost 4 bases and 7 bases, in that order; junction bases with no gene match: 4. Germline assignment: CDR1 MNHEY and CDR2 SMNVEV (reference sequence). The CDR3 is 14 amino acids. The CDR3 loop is CASSSQGAGEKLFF. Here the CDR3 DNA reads TGTGCCAGCAGTTCACAGGGGGCGGGTGAAAAACTGTTTTTT.

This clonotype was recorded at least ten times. CDR3 protein: CAWTEESNYEQYF. As DNA, the CDR3 is TGTGCCTGGACTGAGGAATCGAACTACGAGCAGTACTTC. The chain carries TRBV30 and TRBJ2-7; D not certain. This CDR3 contains 13 residues. Trimming took 4 bases from V and 3 from J, leaving 13 bases between them. Looked up from germline, CDR1 is GTSNPN and CDR2 is SVGIG (reference sequence).

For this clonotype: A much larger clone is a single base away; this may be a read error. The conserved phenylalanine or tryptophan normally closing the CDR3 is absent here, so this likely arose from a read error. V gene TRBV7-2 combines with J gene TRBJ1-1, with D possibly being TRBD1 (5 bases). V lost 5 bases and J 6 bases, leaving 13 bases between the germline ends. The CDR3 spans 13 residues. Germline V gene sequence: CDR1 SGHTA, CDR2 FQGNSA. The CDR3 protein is CASSTGATAEAFL. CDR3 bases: TGTGCCAGCAGCACCGGGGCGACTGCTGAAGCTTTCCTT.

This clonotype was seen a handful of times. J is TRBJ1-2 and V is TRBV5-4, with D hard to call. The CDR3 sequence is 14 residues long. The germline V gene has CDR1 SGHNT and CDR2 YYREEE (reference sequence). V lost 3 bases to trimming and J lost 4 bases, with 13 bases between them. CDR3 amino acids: CASSSDWRGYGYTF. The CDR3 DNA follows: TGTGCCAGCAGCTCGGACTGGAGAGGCTATGGCTACACCTTC.

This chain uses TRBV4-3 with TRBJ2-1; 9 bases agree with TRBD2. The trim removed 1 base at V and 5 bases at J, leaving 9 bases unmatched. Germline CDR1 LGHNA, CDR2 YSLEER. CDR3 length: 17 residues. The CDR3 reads CASSQVWAGGPHNEQFF. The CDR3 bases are TGCGCCAGCAGCCAAGTCTGGGCGGGAGGGCCCCACAATGAGCAGTTCTTC.

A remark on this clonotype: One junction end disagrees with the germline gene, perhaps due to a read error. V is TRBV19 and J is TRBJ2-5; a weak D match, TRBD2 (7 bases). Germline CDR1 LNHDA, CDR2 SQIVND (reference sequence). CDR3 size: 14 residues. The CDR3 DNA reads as TGTGCCACGGCTAGGGGGAGGGCCGGAGAGCCCCAGTACTTC. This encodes CATARGRAGEPQYF.

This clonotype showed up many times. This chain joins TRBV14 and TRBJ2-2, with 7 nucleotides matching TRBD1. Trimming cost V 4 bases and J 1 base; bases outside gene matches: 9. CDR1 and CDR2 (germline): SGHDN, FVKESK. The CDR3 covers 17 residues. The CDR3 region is CASSPSIWTGNTGELFF. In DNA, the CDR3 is TGTGCCAGCAGCCCATCGATCTGGACAGGGAACACCGGGGAGCTGTTTTTT.

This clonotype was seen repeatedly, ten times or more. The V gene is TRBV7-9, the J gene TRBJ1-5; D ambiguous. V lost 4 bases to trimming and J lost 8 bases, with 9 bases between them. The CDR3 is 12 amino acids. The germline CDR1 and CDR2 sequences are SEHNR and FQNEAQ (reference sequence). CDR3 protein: CASSSFSEPQHF. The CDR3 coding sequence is TGTGCCAGCAGCTCTTTCTCTGAGCCCCAGCATTTT.

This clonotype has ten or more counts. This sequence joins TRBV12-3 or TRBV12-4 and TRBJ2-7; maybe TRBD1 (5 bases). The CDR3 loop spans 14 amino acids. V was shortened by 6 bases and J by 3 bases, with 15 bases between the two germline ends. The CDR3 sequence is CASRDSQASYEQYF. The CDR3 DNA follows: TGTGCCAGCAGAGACAGTCAGGCGAGCTACGAGCAGTACTTC.

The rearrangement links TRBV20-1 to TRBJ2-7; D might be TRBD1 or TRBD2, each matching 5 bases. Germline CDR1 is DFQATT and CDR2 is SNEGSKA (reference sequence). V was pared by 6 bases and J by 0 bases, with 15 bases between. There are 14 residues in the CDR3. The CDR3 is CSALDHGGSYEQYF. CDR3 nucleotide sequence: TGCAGTGCATTAGACCATGGGGGCTCCTACGAGCAGTACTTC.

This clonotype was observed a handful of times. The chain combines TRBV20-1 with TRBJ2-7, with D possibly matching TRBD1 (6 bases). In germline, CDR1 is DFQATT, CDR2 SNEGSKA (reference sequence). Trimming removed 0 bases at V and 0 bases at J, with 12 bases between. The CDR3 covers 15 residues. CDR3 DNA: TGCAGTGCTAGAGATTGGGACAACCCCTCCTACGAGCAGTACTTC. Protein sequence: CSARDWDNPSYEQYF.